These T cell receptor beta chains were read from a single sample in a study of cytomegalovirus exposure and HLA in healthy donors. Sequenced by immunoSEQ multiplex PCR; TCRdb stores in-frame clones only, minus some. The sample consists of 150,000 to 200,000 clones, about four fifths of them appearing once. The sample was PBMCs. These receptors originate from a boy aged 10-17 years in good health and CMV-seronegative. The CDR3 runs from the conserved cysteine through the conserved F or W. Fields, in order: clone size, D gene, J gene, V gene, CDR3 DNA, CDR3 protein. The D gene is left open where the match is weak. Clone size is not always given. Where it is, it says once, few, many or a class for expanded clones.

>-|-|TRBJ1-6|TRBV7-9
TGTGCCAGCAGCTCGTCCAGGGTGGATTCACCCCTCCACTTT
CASSSSRVDSPLHF
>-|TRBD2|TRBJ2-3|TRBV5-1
TGCGCCAGCCGACTAGCGGGGGTTACAGATACGCAGTATTTT
CASRLAGVTDTQYF
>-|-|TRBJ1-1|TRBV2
TGTGCCAGCAGTGAAGACAAGAACACTGAAGCTTTCTTT
CASSEDKNTEAFF
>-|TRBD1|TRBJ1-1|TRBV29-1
TGCAGCGCCGTGGGACAGGGGGTGACTGAAGCTTTCTTT
CSAVGQGVTEAFF
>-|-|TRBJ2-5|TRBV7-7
TGTGCTAGCAGCATAAGCGGTCAAGAGACCCAGTACTTC
CASSISGQETQYF
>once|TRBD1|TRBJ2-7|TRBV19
TGTGCCAGTAGACTCTCCGGGACAGTGAGCTCCTACGAGCAGTACTTC
CASRLSGTVSSYEQYF
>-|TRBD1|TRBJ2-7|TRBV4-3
TGCGCCAGCAGCCTGGGTAGGACAGGGCTATACGAGCAGTACTTC
CASSLGRTGLYEQYF
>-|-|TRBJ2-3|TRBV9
TGTGCCAGCAGCGTATTAGCGAATACGCAGTATTTT
CASSVLANTQYF
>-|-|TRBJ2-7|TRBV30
TGTGCCTGGATTCCCTCGGGATACGGCGAGCAGTACTTC
CAWIPSGYGEQYF
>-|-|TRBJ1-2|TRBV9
TGTGCCAGCAGCGTAACAGGGTATGGCTACACCTTC
CASSVTGYGYTF
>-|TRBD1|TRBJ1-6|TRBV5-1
TGCGCCAGCAGCTTTAAATTAAGGGACAGGGGAGGGTCACCCCTCCACTTT
CASSFKLRDRGGSPLHF
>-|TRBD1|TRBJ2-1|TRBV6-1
TGTGCCAGCAGCCGACAGGGAAGGGGCAAGGAGCAGTTCTTC
CASSRQGRGKEQFF
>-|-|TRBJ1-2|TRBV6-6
TGTGCCAGCAGTTACTCGAGAGTTGGGGGGATCGGCGGCTACACCTTC
CASSYSRVGGIGGYTF
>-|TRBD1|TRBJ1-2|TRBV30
TGTGCCTGGCAAAGCCCGGGACAGGCACGGGGCTACACCTTC
CAWQSPGQARGYTF
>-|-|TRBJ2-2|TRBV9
TGTGCCAGCAGCGTTCCGGGTCGCGGGGAGCTGTTTTTT
CASSVPGRGELFF
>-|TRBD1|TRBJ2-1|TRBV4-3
TGCGCCAGCAGCCACTTAGGACAGGGGAGGGATGAGCAGTTCTTC
CASSHLGQGRDEQFF
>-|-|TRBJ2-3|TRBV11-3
TGTGCCAGCAGCTTAGGATCGAGAACTAACACAGATACGCAGTATTTT
CASSLGSRTNTDTQYF
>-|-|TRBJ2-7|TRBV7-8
TGTGCCAGCAGCTTGGGGACACATAGCTCCTACGAGCAGTACTTC
CASSLGTHSSYEQYF
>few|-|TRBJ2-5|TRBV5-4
TGTGCCAGCAGCTTGGTCAGCCAAGAGACCCAGTACTTC
CASSLVSQETQYF
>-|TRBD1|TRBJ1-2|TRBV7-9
TGTGCCAGCAGCCGTGCGGGACAGGGTGTTGGCTACACCTTC
CASSRAGQGVGYTF
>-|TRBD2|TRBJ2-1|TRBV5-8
TGTGCCAGCAGCGCCGGACTAGCGGACAATGAGCAGTTCTTC
CASSAGLADNEQFF
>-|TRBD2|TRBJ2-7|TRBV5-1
TGCGCCAGCAGCTTGGAGGGGACTAGTGGCGAGCAGTACTTC
CASSLEGTSGEQYF
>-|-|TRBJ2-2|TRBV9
TGTGCCAGCCGGGGACAAAACACCGGGGAGCTGTTTTTT
CASRGQNTGELFF
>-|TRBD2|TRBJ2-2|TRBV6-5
TGTGCCAGCAGTTACAGGCCTAGCGGGAACACCGGGGAGCTGTTTTTT
CASSYRPSGNTGELFF
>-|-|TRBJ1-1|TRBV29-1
TGCAGCGCCGGACTGTTTCGTTACACTGAAGCTTTCTTT
CSAGLFRYTEAFF
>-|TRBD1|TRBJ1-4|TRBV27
TGTGCCAGCAGTTCGGGACAGCTTAATGAAAAACTGTTTTTT
CASSSGQLNEKLFF